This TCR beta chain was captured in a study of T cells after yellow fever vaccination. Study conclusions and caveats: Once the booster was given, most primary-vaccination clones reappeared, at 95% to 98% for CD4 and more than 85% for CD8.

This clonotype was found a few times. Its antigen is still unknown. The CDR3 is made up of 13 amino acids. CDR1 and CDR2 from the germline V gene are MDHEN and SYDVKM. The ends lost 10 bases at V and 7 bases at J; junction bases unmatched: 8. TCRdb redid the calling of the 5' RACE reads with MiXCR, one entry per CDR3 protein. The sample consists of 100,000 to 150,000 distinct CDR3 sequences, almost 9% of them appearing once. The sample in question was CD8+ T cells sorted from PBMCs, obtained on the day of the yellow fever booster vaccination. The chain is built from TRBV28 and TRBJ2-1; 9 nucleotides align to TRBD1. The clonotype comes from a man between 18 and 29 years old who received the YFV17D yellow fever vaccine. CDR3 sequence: CATGQGSWNEQFF. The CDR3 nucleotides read TGTGCCACGGGACAGGGATCATGGAATGAGCAGTTCTTC.